The 7 T cell receptor beta chains below come from one sample, sequenced in a study of T-cell reconstitution after alpha-beta-depleted transplantation in children. Construction of the TCRbeta library involved unique molecular identifiers. MiXCR was run by TCRdb on the PCR reads, yielding one entry per CDR3 protein. The profile shows about 980,000 distinct CDR3 sequences, about 29% of them singletons. Source: PBMCs, mostly from graft donor cells, taken 360 days after TCRalphabeta/CD19-depleted stem cell transplant. These TCRs come from a boy younger than two who had a stem cell transplant for SCID, so the T cells may come from the graft donor.

In its sample, this clonotype was seen a few times. The chain couples TRBV2 to TRBJ1-4; no definite D call. Germline V gene data show CDR1 as SNHLY and CDR2 as FYNNEI. V was clipped by 8 bases and J by 4 bases, with 11 bases between them. The CDR3 has 13 residues. The chain's CDR3 is CASHVGLNEKLFF. CDR3 sequence (DNA): TGTGCCAGCCATGTAGGCCTTAATGAAAAACTGTTTTTT.

In this sample, this clonotype turned up a few times. In DNA, the CDR3 is TGTGCCAGCAGCCCAACAAGACAGGGACACACCGGGGAGCTGTTTTTT. As protein: CASSPTRQGHTGELFF. This sequence joins TRBV5-6 and TRBJ2-2; 7 bases agree with TRBD1. CDR1 is SGHDT and CDR2 is YYEEEE in the germline V gene. The CDR3 sequence is 16 residues long. The junction had 9 bases not matched to a gene; V was cut back by 4 bases and J by 3 bases.

This clonotype was recorded at least ten times. The rearrangement links TRBV10-3 to TRBJ1-2; possibly TRBD1 for D (6 bases). Germline lookup yields CDR1 ENHRY and CDR2 SYGVKD. Trimming pared 4 bases from V and 4 bases from J, leaving 16 bases between. This CDR3 has 15 amino acids. CDR3: CAISGRQVFGYGYTF. CDR3 DNA: TGTGCCATCAGTGGTAGACAGGTGTTTGGCTATGGCTACACCTTC.

The rearrangement joins TRBV6-2 or TRBV6-3 to TRBJ1-1; D is ambiguous. The CDR3 extends over 15 amino acids. Trimming left V 0 bases short and J 3 bases short, with 11 bases between. Germline CDR1 is MNHEY and CDR2 is SVGEGT. CDR3 DNA sequence: TGTGCCAGCAGTTACTCTGCCAAGGGAGACACTGAAGCTTTCTTT. Its translation: CASSYSAKGDTEAFF.

This clonotype was recorded a few times. The J gene is TRBJ1-5, the V gene TRBV5-5; D unresolved. The CDR3 covers 15 residues. The V and J ends lost 2 bases and 0 bases respectively, with 9 bases between them. Germline V CDR1 and CDR2: SGHKS, YYEKEE (reference sequence). This CDR3 reads CASSFEIYSNQPQHF. The CDR3 DNA follows: TGTGCCAGCAGCTTCGAGATCTATAGCAATCAGCCCCAGCATTTT.

This clonotype has more than one count but fewer than ten. This chain joins TRBV12-3 or TRBV12-4 and TRBJ1-5; no reliable D call. The V and J ends lost 8 bases and 3 bases respectively, with 11 bases between them. The CDR3 contains 13 residues. CDR3 sequence: CASCTEFNQPQHF. The CDR3 DNA sequence: TGTGCCAGCTGTACAGAATTCAATCAGCCCCAGCATTTT.

This clonotype was seen more than once but under ten times. The chain has TRBV6-1 and TRBJ1-1; perhaps TRBD1 as D (6 bases). Germline CDR1 and CDR2: MNHNS and SASEGT. This CDR3 comprises 15 residues. Trimming removed 8 bases from V and 2 bases from J, with 18 bases in between. CDR3 protein: CASQSWTGGNTEAFF. The CDR3 nucleotides are TGTGCCAGCCAATCGTGGACGGGGGGCAACACTGAAGCTTTCTTT.